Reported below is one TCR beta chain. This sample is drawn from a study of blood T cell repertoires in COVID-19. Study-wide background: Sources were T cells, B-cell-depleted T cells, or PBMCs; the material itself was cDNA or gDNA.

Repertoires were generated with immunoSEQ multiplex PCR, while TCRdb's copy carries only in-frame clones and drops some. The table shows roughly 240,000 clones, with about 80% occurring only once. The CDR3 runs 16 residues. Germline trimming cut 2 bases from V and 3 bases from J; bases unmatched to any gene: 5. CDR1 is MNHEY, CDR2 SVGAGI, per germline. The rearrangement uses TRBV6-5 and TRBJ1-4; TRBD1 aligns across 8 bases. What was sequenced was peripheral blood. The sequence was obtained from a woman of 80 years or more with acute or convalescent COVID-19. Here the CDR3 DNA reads TGTGCCAGCAGTTACCACAGGGGGAGTCCTAATGAAAAACTGTTTTTT. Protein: CASSYHRGSPNEKLFF.